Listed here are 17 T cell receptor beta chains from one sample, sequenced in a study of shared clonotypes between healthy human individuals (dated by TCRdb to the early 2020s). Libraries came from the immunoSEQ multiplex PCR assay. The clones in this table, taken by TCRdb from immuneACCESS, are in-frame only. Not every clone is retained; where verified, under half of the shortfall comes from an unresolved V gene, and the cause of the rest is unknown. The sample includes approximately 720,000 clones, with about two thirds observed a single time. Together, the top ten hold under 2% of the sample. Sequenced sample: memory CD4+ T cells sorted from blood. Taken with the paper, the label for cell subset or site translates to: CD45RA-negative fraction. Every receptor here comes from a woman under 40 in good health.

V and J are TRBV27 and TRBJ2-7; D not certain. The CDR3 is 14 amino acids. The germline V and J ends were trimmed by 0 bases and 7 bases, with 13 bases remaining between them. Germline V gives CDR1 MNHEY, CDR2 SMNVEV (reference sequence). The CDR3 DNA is TGTGCCAGCAGTTTATCGTTAGCCAGTAGGGAGCAGTACTTC. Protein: CASSLSLASREQYF.

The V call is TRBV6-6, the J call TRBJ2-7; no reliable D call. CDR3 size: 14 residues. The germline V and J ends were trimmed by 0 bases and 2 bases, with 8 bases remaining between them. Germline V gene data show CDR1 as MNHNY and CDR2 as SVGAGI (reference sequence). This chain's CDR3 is CASSYSQTPYEQYF. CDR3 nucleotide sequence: TGTGCCAGCAGTTACTCCCAGACCCCCTACGAGCAGTACTTC.

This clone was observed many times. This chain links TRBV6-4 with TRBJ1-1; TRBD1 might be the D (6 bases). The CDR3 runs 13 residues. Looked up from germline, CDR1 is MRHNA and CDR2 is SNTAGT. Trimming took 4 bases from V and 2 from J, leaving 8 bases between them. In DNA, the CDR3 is TGTGCCAGCAGTGCAGGGGAAAACACTGAAGCTTTCTTT. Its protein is CASSAGENTEAFF.

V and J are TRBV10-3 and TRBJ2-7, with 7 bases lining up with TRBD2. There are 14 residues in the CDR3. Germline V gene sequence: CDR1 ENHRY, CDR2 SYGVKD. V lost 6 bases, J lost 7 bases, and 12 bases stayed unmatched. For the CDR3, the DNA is TGTGCCATCAGCCCGGGAGGAGGCTCTGGGGAGCAGTACTTC. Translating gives CAISPGGGSGEQYF.

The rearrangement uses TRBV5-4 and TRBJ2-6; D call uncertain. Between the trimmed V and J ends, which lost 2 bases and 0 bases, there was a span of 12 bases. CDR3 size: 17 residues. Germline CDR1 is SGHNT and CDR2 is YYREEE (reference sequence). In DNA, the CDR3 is TGTGCCAGCAGCTTTGGGCTTCGTACCTCTGGGGCCAACGTCCTGACTTTC. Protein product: CASSFGLRTSGANVLTF.

Written as DNA, the CDR3 is TGCGCCAGCAGCTTGGGGGTTGTCGGAGAGACCCAGTACTTC. This gives the protein CASSLGVVGETQYF. The gene calls are TRBV5-1 and TRBJ2-5; D not resolved. The CDR3 has 14 amino acids. CDR1 and CDR2 (germline): SGHRS, YFSETQ. The V and J ends lost 0 bases and 4 bases respectively, with 10 bases between them.

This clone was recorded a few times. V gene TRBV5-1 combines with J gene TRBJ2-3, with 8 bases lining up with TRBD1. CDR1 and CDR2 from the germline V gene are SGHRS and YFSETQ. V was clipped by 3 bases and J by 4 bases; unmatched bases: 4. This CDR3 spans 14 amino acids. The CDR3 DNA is TGCGCCAGCAGCTCCGGACAGGGTTCAGATACGCAGTATTTT. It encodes CASSSGQGSDTQYF. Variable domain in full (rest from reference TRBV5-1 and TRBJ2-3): KAGVTQTPRYLIKTRGQQVTLSCSPISGHRSVSWYQQTPGQGLQFLFEYFSETQRNKGNFPGRFSGRQFSNSRSEMNVSTLELGDSALYLCASSSGQGSDTQYFGPGTRLTVL.

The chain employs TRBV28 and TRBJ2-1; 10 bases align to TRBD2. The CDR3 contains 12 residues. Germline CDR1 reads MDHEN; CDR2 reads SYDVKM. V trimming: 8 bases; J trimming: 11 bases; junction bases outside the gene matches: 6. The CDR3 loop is CASDSGRSQQFF. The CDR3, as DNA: TGTGCCAGCGATAGCGGGAGGTCCCAGCAGTTCTTC.

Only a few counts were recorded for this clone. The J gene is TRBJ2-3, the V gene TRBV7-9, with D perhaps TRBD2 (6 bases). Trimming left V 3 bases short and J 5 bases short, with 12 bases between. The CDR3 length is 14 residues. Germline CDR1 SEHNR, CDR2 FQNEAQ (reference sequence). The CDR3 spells CASSLVTGVDTQYF. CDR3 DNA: TGTGCCAGCAGCTTGGTCACGGGGGTAGATACGCAGTATTTT.

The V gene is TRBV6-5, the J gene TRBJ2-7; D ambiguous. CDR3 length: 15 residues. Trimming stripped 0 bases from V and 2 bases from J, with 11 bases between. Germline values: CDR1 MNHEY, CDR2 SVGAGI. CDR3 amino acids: CASSYSFVQPYEQYF. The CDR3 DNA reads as TGTGCCAGCAGTTACTCGTTTGTACAACCCTACGAGCAGTACTTC.

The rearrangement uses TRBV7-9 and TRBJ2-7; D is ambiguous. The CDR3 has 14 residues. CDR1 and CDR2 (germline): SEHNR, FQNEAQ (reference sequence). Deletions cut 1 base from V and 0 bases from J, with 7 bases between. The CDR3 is CASSLVGSSYEQYF. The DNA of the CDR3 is TGTGCCAGCAGCTTAGTGGGCAGCTCCTACGAGCAGTACTTC.

The CDR3 here is CASSEFREQFF. The CDR3, as DNA: TGTGCCAGCAGTGAGTTCAGGGAGCAGTTCTTC. This chain connects TRBV2 to TRBJ2-1; D is unclear. V was pared by 3 bases and J by 10 bases, with 7 bases between. Germline V CDR1 and CDR2: SNHLY, FYNNEI. CDR3 length equals 11 residues.

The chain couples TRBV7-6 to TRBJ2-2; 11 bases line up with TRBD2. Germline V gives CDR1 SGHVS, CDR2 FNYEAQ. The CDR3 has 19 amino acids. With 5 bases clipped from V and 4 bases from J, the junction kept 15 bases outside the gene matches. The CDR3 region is CASSPFTERTSGRTGELFF. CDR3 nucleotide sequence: TGTGCCAGCAGCCCCTTCACCGAAAGGACTAGCGGGCGCACCGGGGAGCTGTTTTTT.

The CDR3 DNA sequence: TGTGCCAGCAGCCGCCCCAAGGCTTCCTACAATGAGCAGTTCTTC. It specifies CASSRPKASYNEQFF. This chain links TRBV5-4 with TRBJ2-1; the D is unclear. This CDR3 has 15 amino acids. Trimming took 4 bases from V and 1 from J, leaving 12 bases between them. Germline lookup yields CDR1 SGHNT and CDR2 YYREEE (reference sequence). The entire variable domain, with the rest obtained from reference TRBV5-4 and TRBJ2-1, is as follows: ETGVTQSPTHLIKTRGQQVTLRCSSQSGHNTVSWYQQALGQGPQFIFQYYREEENGRGNFPPRFSGLQFPNYSSELNVNALELDDSALYLCASSRPKASYNEQFFGPGTRLTVL.

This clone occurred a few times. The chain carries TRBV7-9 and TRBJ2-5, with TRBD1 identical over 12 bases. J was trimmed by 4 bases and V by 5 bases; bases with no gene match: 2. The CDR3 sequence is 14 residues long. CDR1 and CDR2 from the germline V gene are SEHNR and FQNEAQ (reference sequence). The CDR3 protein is CASSRDRGRETQYF. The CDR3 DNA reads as TGTGCCAGCAGCCGGGACAGGGGGCGAGAGACCCAGTACTTC.

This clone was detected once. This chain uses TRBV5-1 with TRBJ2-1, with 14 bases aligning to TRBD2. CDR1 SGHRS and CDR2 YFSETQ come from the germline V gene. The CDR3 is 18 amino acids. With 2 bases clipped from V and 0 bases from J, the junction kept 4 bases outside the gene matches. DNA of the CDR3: TGCGCCAGCAGCTTCGGACTAGCGGGAGGCCACTCCTACAATGAGCAGTTCTTC. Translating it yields CASSFGLAGGHSYNEQFF.

In DNA form, the CDR3 reads TGTGCCAGCAGTGAGGGAGGGCAAGAGACCCAGTACTTC. This sequence encodes CASSEGGQETQYF. The chain joins TRBV6-1 to TRBJ2-5; 7 nucleotides match TRBD2. From germline, CDR1 is MNHNS and CDR2 SASEGT. J gave up 2 bases and V 3 bases, and 0 bases lay outside the gene matches. This CDR3 comprises 13 residues.